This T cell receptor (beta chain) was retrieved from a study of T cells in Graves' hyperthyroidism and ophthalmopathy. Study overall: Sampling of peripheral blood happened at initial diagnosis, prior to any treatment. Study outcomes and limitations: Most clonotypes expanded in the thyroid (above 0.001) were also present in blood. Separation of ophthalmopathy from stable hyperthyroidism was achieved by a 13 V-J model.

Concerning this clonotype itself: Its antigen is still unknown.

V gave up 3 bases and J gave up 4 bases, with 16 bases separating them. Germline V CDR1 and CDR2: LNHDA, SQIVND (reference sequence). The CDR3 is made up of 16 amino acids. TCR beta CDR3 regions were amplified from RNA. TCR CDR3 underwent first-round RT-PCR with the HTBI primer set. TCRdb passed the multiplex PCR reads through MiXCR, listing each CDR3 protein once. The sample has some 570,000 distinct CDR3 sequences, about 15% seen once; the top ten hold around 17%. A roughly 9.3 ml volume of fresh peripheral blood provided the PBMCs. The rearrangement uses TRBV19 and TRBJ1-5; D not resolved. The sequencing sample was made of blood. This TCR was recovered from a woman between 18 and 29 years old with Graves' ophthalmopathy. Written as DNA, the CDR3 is TGTGCCAGTAGTATTTTTAGGGCAGGACTTAATCAGCCCCAGCATTTT. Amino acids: CASSIFRAGLNQPQHF.